This T cell receptor (beta chain) came from a study of blood T cell repertoires in COVID-19. Germline CDR1 reads KGHSH; CDR2 reads LQKENI. CDR3 size: 17 residues. The V end lost 5 bases, the J end lost 0 bases, and 19 bases lay between the germline ends. Sequenced by immunoSEQ multiplex PCR; TCRdb stores in-frame clones only, minus some. The repertoire holds under 300,000 clones, with approximately 82% as singletons. Input material: peripheral blood. This receptor was obtained from a woman aged 40 to 50 who had recovered from COVID-19. This chain joins TRBV18 and TRBJ1-1; D is unresolved. The CDR3 is CASSSRAENPMNTEAFF. CDR3 nucleotide sequence: TGTGCCAGCTCATCCCGAGCGGAGAACCCGATGAACACTGAAGCTTTCTTT.